The T cell receptor beta chain described here comes from a study of vaccination effects on CD4 cells after COVID-19 (dated by TCRdb to the early 2020s). Regarding the complete study: Post-vaccine samples across the study were collected a median of 72 days after the second dose, with a range of 14 to 241. Cultures from other donors in the study were sequenced with the Oncomine TCR Beta short-read assay on an Illumina iSeq 100. SARS-CoV-2 spike-specific CD4+ TCR repertoires from before and after mRNA vaccination were compared in COVID-19 convalescent patients and in infection-naive vaccine recipients. Altogether, around ten COVID-19 convalescent patients and several SARS-CoV-2-naive healthy vaccine recipients made up the full study.

The trim is 5 bases for V and 2 bases for J, with a gap of 8 bases between the germline ends. CDR1 and CDR2 are read off the germline V gene as KGHDR and SFDVKD. From cysteine to phenylalanine, the CDR3 is 14 amino acids long. Of all the DNA, just the CDR3 is kept, 42 bases in frame from base 1. What the study reported, not specific to this receptor: Limitations of the study were the small number of convalescent patients and the absence of early post-infection timepoints. Among healthy vaccine recipients, nearly all vaccine-induced clones were SARS-CoV-2 mono-reactive, and only 1 of 255 was cross-reactive with common cold coronaviruses. Marked clonal contraction was observed in both infection-induced and vaccine-induced clones at late post-vaccination timepoints, consistent with waning T cell responses.

In the ViraFEST assay, PBMC were stimulated with viral peptide pools, and TCR sequencing was then used to find antigen-specific CD4+ T cell clonotypes based on their expansion. After around ten days of culture, CD4+ T cells were isolated with the EasySep CD4+ T cell isolation kit. Participants received two doses of either the BNT162b2 or the mRNA-1273 mRNA SARS-CoV-2 vaccine. None of the healthy vaccine recipients had a prior SARS-CoV-2 infection, which was confirmed by nucleocapsid antibody tests that came back negative both before and after vaccination. Each well held 2 million to 2.5 million PBMC cultured in IMDM containing approximately 5.3% human AB serum, 8.5 to 10 IU/ml IL-2 and gentamicin, along with 10 ug/ml peptides. Half of the culture medium was replaced with fresh IL-2-containing medium on days 3 and 7. Unless otherwise noted, each peptide stimulation condition was cultured in triplicate wells. PBMC were separated from whole blood using Ficoll-Paque Plus gradient centrifugation and were then either cryopreserved at -140C or used fresh. The spike proteins of SARS-CoV-2 and of the common cold coronaviruses HCoV-NL63, HCoV-OC43 and HCoV-229E were spanned by overlapping peptide pools. The QIAamp micro DNA kit was used to extract genomic DNA from the cultured CD4+ T cells.

The receptor library was made with the immunoSEQ multiplex PCR assay. DNA from the cultured, isolated CD4+ T cells was subjected to TCR beta CDR3 sequencing. The authors' pipeline ran thus. Non-productive TCR sequences were discarded, and reads were trimmed to the CDR3 region, with only CDR3s of 7 or more amino acids retained. Antigen-specific clonotypes were identified using the MANAFEST web app by comparison of expansion in peptide wells against reference cultures. For clones to be considered positive, expansion at FDR<0.05 versus reference and all other wells, an odds ratio above 5, and a frequency above 0.1% in two replicate wells were required. Clonotypes significantly expanded in SARS-CoV-2 spike wells and in at least one common cold coronavirus spike condition were defined as cross-reactive. Levenshtein distance calculated with the stringdist R package was used to assess CDR3 similarity, and unrooted trees were constructed with ape in R 3.6.1. This immuneACCESS table, as held by TCRdb, lists in-frame sequences with V and J called but not all clones. Of the missing ones, under half trace to an unresolved V gene in checked studies; the others have no known cause. V, J and clone size reflect that table, while D and trimming were determined from the DNA. This sample holds tens of thousands of clones; around 78% were observed only once. The ten largest clonotypes hold roughly 1.2% of the sample.

On this clone: Its binding antigen is unknown. Base qualities were left out, and no much larger clone turns up one base away. The sample holds other DNA sequences that translate to the same CDR3.

This material consisted of CD4+ T cells from PBMCs cultured with HCoV-229E spike peptides, taken after COVID-19 vaccination. This specimen's cell subset or site label, interpreted: HCoV-229E spike overlapping peptide pool stimulation. In this chain, TRBV24-1 is recombined with TRBJ2-2; tentative D gene TRBD1, with 5 bases matching. This clonotype was obtained from a human donor who received a COVID-19 vaccine. The DNA reads as follows: TGTGCCACCAGTGCAAGGGGAAACACCGGGGAGCTGTTTTTT. Its protein is CATSARGNTGELFF.